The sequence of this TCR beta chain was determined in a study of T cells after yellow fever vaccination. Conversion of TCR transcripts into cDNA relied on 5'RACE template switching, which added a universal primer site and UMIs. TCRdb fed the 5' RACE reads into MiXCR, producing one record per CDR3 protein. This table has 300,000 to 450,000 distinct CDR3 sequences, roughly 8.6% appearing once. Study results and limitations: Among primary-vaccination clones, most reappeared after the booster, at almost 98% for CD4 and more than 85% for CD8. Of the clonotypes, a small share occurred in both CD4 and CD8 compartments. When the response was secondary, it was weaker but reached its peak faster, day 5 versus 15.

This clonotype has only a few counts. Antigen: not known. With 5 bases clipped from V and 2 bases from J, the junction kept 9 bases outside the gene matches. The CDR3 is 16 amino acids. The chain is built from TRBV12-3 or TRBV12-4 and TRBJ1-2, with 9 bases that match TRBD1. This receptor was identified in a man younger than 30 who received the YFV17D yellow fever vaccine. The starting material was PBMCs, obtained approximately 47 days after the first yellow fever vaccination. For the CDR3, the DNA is TGTGCCAGCAGTCCCCTAGAGGGACAGGGAAACTATGGCTACACCTTC. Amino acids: CASSPLEGQGNYGYTF.